The clone carrying this TCR beta chain came up a few times. The antigen remains undetermined. The table came from immunoSEQ multiplex PCR; TCRdb's copy has only in-frame clones and leaves some out. The sample gives 100,000 to 150,000 clones, just under 90% of which show up once; approximately 3.3% is in the top ten. Germline V gene lookup returns CDR1 LNHNV and CDR2 YYDKDF (reference sequence). The CDR3 has 15 residues. The V end lost 1 base, the J end lost 2 bases, and 12 bases lay between the germline ends. This entry is derived from a study of cytomegalovirus exposure and HLA in healthy donors. General study points: A subsequent analysis found that TCR clusters from the first cohort also tended to co-occur in the 110 or so validation repertoires, with about 93% of cluster scores above 0.

Sequenced: PBMCs. The V and J genes are TRBV15 and TRBJ2-7; D possibly corresponds to TRBD2 (5 bases). The sequence was collected from a man between 25 and 39 years old in good health and CMV-seronegative. The CDR3 spells CATSRAHEGPYEQYF. The CDR3 coding sequence is TGTGCCACCAGCAGAGCTCACGAGGGCCCCTACGAGCAGTACTTC.